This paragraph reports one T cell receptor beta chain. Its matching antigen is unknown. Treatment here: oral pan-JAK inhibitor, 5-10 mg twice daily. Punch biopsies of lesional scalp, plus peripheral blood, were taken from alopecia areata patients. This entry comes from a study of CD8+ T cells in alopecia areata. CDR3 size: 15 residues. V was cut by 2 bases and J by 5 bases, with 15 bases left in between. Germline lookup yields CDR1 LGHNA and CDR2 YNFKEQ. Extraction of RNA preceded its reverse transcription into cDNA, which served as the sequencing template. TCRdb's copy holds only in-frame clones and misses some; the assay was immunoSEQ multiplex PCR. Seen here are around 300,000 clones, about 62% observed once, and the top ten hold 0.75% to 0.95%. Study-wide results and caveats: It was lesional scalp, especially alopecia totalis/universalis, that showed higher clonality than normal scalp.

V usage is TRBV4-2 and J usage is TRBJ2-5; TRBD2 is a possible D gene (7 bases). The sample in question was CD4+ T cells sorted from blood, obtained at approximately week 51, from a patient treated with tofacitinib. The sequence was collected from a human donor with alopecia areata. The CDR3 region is CASSQSAGAQETQYF. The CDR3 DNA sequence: TGTGCCAGCAGCCAATCCGCGGGGGCCCAGGAGACCCAGTACTTC.